These T cell receptor beta chains were read from a single sample in a study of T cell responses to AZD1222 COVID-19 vaccine. Repertoires were generated with immunoSEQ multiplex PCR, while TCRdb's copy carries only in-frame clones and drops some. The sample holds about 86,000 clones; roughly 89% are singletons and the top ten take about 5.4%. The sample here was peripheral blood, taken 28 days after the second AZD1222 dose. All receptors come from an adult who received the AZD1222 COVID-19 vaccine. Each CDR3 is given with its conserved first and last residue. The order of the fields is V gene, clone size, J gene, D gene, CDR3 DNA, CDR3 protein. The D gene is left open where the match is weak. Part of the rows lack a size; the others show once, few, many or a class for expanded clones.

V: TRBV13; size: once; J: TRBJ2-6; D: TRBD1; DNA: TGTGCCAGCAGCTGGACAGGGGCCGGGGCCAACGTCCTGACTTTC; CDR3: CASSWTGAGANVLTF
V: TRBV27; size: -; J: TRBJ2-2; D: -; DNA: TGTGCCAGCAGTGCCGCAAAACAAGTGAGGAACACCGGGGAGCTGTTTTTT; CDR3: CASSAAKQVRNTGELFF
V: TRBV6-5; size: -; J: TRBJ1-2; D: TRBD1; DNA: TGTGCCAGCAGTTACGGTTTGGGACAGGGATATGGCTACACCTTC; CDR3: CASSYGLGQGYGYTF
V: TRBV4-1; size: -; J: TRBJ1-2; D: TRBD1; DNA: TGCGCCAGCAGCCCTAGTCACAGGGGCTCTTATGGCTACACCTTC; CDR3: CASSPSHRGSYGYTF
V: TRBV11-2; size: -; J: TRBJ2-5; D: TRBD1; DNA: TGTGCCAGCAGTCGGGACAGGGGGCGAGAGACCCAGTACTTC; CDR3: CASSRDRGRETQYF
V: TRBV6-6; size: -; J: TRBJ1-6; D: -; DNA: TGTGCCAGCAGATCCAAGCGTGCACCTGTAGGTTCACCCCTCCACTTT; CDR3: CASRSKRAPVGSPLHF
V: TRBV29-1; size: few; J: TRBJ2-7; D: -; DNA: TGCAGCGTTAAGGACGTCGGGGGCCTTAATCCCTACGAGCAGTACTTC; CDR3: CSVKDVGGLNPYEQYF
V: TRBV4-3; size: -; J: TRBJ2-2; D: -; DNA: TGCGCCAGCAGCCAAGAGGGGTCCCGGTCCGGGGAGCTGTTTTTT; CDR3: CASSQEGSRSGELFF
V: TRBV19; size: -; J: TRBJ2-5; D: -; DNA: TGTGCCAGTAGTGGGTGGCAGGCCAACCAAGAGACCCAGTACTTC; CDR3: CASSGWQANQETQYF
V: TRBV30; size: once; J: TRBJ2-3; D: TRBD2; DNA: TGTGCCTGGAGTGTACTCGAGTCCCTAGCGGGGCGCACAGATACGCAGTATTTT; CDR3: CAWSVLESLAGRTDTQYF
V: TRBV12-3/TRBV12-4; size: -; J: TRBJ1-2; D: -; DNA: TGTGCCAGCAGTTTAGTACAGGGTAGAGGCTACACCTTC; CDR3: CASSLVQGRGYTF
V: TRBV4-1; size: -; J: TRBJ1-1; D: -; DNA: TGCGCCAGCAAAGAAGATAGGGGGGCACTGACCCGGGAAAACACTGAAGCTTTCTTT; CDR3: CASKEDRGALTRENTEAFF
V: TRBV11-3; size: -; J: TRBJ2-2; D: -; DNA: TGTGCCAGCAGCTTACGCTCTTCGAACACCGGGGAGCTGTTTTTT; CDR3: CASSLRSSNTGELFF
V: TRBV5-4; size: -; J: TRBJ1-2; D: TRBD1; DNA: TGTGCCAGCAGCTTGAGGACAGGGGGCTTTGGCTACACCTTC; CDR3: CASSLRTGGFGYTF
V: TRBV5-1; size: -; J: TRBJ2-3; D: -; DNA: TGCGCCAGCAGCTTGGCGGGACCCTACACAGATACGCAGTATTTT; CDR3: CASSLAGPYTDTQYF
V: TRBV4-1; size: -; J: TRBJ1-5; D: -; DNA: TGCGCCAGCAGCCAAGCAGGCGGCCAGCCCCAGCATTTT; CDR3: CASSQAGGQPQHF
V: TRBV6-6; size: -; J: TRBJ2-4; D: TRBD1; DNA: TGTGCCAGTAAGGGACAGACCCTCGAGAGGCACATTCAGTACTTC; CDR3: CASKGQTLERHIQYF
V: TRBV5-1; size: -; J: TRBJ1-2; D: TRBD1; DNA: TGCGCCAGCAGCGACCGGACAGGGGGCGGCTATGGCTACACCTTC; CDR3: CASSDRTGGGYGYTF
V: TRBV6-4; size: -; J: TRBJ1-2; D: -; DNA: TGTGCCAGCAGTGACTCAGGCAACGGAGCGGATGGCTACACCTTC; CDR3: CASSDSGNGADGYTF
V: TRBV25-1; size: few; J: TRBJ1-1; D: TRBD1; DNA: TGTGCCAGCATGGGACAGCGAAACACTGAAGCTTTCTTT; CDR3: CASMGQRNTEAFF
V: TRBV27; size: -; J: TRBJ1-6; D: -; DNA: TGTGCCACAGGCCAGACAGGCTACTATAATTCACCCCTCCACTTT; CDR3: CATGQTGYYNSPLHF
V: TRBV2; size: -; J: TRBJ2-7; D: -; DNA: TGTGCCAGCAGCGCCCCCACAAGATACGAGCAGTACTTC; CDR3: CASSAPTRYEQYF
V: TRBV6-5; size: -; J: TRBJ1-2; D: TRBD1; DNA: TGTGCCAGCAGGAGTGGACAGGGGGAATTAGGTGGCTACACCTTC; CDR3: CASRSGQGELGGYTF
V: TRBV6-5; size: few; J: TRBJ1-1; D: -; DNA: TGTGCCAGCAGTCGACCTGGAAGCACTGAAGCTTTCTTT; CDR3: CASSRPGSTEAFF
V: TRBV2; size: -; J: TRBJ2-6; D: -; DNA: TGTGCCAGCAGTGAATTTGGGGGCTCTGGGGCCAACGTCCTGACTTTC; CDR3: CASSEFGGSGANVLTF
V: TRBV20-1; size: -; J: TRBJ1-2; D: -; DNA: TGCAGTGCCGTACAGGGCTGGGGCTACACCTTC; CDR3: CSAVQGWGYTF
V: TRBV9; size: -; J: TRBJ2-3; D: TRBD2; DNA: TGTGCCAGCAGCGTAGCTAGCGGGGGGGCCGATACGCAGTATTTT; CDR3: CASSVASGGADTQYF
V: TRBV5-4; size: once; J: TRBJ1-2; D: -; DNA: TGTGCCAGCAGCTCCCCAAGTCCCCTGACAGGCTACAGTGGCTACACCTTC; CDR3: CASSSPSPLTGYSGYTF